This T cell receptor (beta chain) was recorded in a study of blood T cell repertoires in COVID-19. The overall study: From T cells, B-cell-depleted T cells, or PBMCs came the material, which was cDNA or gDNA.

This clone was found once. The repertoire was sequenced with immunoSEQ multiplex PCR; TCRdb's copy has only in-frame clones and lacks some. The sample consists of 100,000 or so clones, around 83% of them appearing once. The CDR3 sequence is 13 residues long. Between the trimmed V and J ends, which lost 1 base and 6 bases, there was a span of 10 bases. Germline-derived CDR1 and CDR2 are SGHNT and YYREEE (reference sequence). The genes are TRBV5-4 and TRBJ2-5; a possible D gene is TRBD2 (5 bases). What was sequenced was peripheral blood. The sequence was obtained from a man aged 65 to 79 with active or convalescent COVID-19. CDR3 in DNA: TGTGCCAGCAGCTTGTCCGGGGTGCAGACCCAGTACTTC. It encodes CASSLSGVQTQYF.